Given below is one T cell receptor beta chain in context. This record belongs to a study of blood T cell repertoires in COVID-19. Sequencing used immunoSEQ multiplex PCR; TCRdb keeps in-frame clones, though not all of them. The top ten clones hold 1.5% to 2% of a sample with under 400,000 clones, more than 70% of them seen once. CDR1 ENHRY and CDR2 SYGVKD come from the germline V gene. V was clipped by 7 bases and J by 10 bases; unmatched bases: 4. The CDR3 loop spans 13 amino acids. Source material: peripheral blood. The rearrangement links TRBV10-3 to TRBJ1-6; 10 nucleotides line up with TRBD1. The TCR was taken from a woman younger than 45 with COVID-19, enrolled during active disease. Written as DNA, the CDR3 is TGTGCCATCAAGGGGACAGGGGAATCACCCCTCCACTTT. Protein product: CAIKGTGESPLHF.